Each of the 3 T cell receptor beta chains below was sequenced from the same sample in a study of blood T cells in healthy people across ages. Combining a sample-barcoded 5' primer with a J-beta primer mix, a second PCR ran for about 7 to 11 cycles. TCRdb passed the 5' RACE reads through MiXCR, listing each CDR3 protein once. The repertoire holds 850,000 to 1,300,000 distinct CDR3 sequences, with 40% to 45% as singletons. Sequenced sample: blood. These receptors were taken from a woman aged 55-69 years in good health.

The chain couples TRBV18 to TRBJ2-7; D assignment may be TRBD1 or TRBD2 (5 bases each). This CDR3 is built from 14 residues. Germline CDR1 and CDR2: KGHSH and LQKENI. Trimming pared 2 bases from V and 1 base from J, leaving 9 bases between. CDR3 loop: CASSPVEGSYEQYF. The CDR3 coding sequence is TGTGCCAGCTCACCAGTAGAGGGGTCCTACGAGCAGTACTTC.

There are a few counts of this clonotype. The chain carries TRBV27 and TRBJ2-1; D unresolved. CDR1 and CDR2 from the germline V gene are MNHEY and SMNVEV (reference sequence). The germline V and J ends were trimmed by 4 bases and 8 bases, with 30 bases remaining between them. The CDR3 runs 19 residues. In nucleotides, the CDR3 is TGTGCCAGCAGTTCGAAGCGCCCCGGGCCCTCCAAGGTGATGGATGAGCAGTTCTTC. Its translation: CASSSKRPGPSKVMDEQFF.

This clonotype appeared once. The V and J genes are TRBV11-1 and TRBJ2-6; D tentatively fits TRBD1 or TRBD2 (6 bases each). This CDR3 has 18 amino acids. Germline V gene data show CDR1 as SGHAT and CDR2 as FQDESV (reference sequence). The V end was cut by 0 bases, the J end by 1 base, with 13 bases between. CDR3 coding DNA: TGTGCCAGCAGCTTAGCGTGGGGGGCAGTATCTGGGGCCAACGTCCTGACTTTC. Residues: CASSLAWGAVSGANVLTF.